These 27 T cell receptor beta chains were all obtained from the same sample, sequenced in a study of breast tumors, draining lymph nodes, adjacent tissues. Samples came from axillary lymph nodes draining the breast cancer. Via MiXCR, TCRdb re-called the multiplex PCR reads, giving one row per CDR3 protein. This table has about 140,000 distinct CDR3 sequences, approximately 29% appearing once. Sequenced input: axillary lymph node tissue. The receptors were sampled from a female donor with breast cancer. Some clones in this sample may be carry-over from other donors' samples.

With regard to this clonotype: The missing conserved phenylalanine or tryptophan at the end of this CDR3 makes a read error likely. The CDR3 sequence is CASRATGAGGCYTL. The CDR3 coding sequence is TGTGCCAGCAGAGCAACCGGGGCAGGGGGATGCTACACCCTT. The chain couples TRBV2 to TRBJ1-2; 7 nucleotides line up with TRBD1. The V and J ends lost 6 bases and 9 bases, in that order; junction bases with no gene match: 13. The germline V gene encodes CDR1 SNHLY and CDR2 FYNNEI. CDR3 length: 14 residues.

This clonotype was recorded at least ten times. The J gene is TRBJ2-4, the V gene TRBV2, with 11 bases matching TRBD1. Germline V gene data show CDR1 as SNHLY and CDR2 as FYNNEI. Trimming removed 6 bases from V and 1 base from J; junction bases left unmatched: 14. CDR3 length: 19 amino acids. CDR3 DNA: TGTGCCAGCAGCGAGTGGGGACAGGGGGAAATCGGGGCCAAAAACATTCAGTACTTC. Translated, it gives CASSEWGQGEIGAKNIQYF.

This clonotype was observed many times. The chain carries TRBV7-9 and TRBJ2-4; 8 bases match TRBD2. This CDR3 is 16 amino acids long. With V trimmed by 4 bases and J by 2 bases, 7 bases remained unmatched. Germline assignment: CDR1 SEHNR and CDR2 FQNEAQ (reference sequence). Here the CDR3 reads CASSSPGGTSKNIQYF. DNA of the CDR3: TGTGCCAGCAGCTCCCCGGGGGGGACATCCAAAAACATTCAGTACTTC.

This sequence joins TRBV29-1 and TRBJ1-1, with TRBD1 matching 7 bases. CDR1 SQVTM and CDR2 ANQGSEA come from the germline V gene. J lost 5 bases, V lost 7 bases, and 10 bases had no gene match. The CDR3 totals 13 residues. The CDR3 DNA is TGCAGCGCGAGACAGGGCGTAGGGACTGAAGCTTTCTTT. Amino acid sequence: CSARQGVGTEAFF.

This clonotype was observed at least ten times. The rearrangement uses TRBV4-1 and TRBJ2-1; D possibly corresponds to TRBD1 (6 bases). Between the trimmed V and J ends, which lost 0 bases and 8 bases, there was a span of 20 bases. The CDR3 is made up of 17 amino acids. In germline, CDR1 is MGHRA, CDR2 YSYEKL. The CDR3 bases are TGCGCCAGCAGCCAAGAAACTTTGGGGGCAGCACCAGATGAGCAGTTCTTC. Translating gives CASSQETLGAAPDEQFF.

This clonotype was seen repeatedly, ten times or more. J is TRBJ2-3 and V is TRBV6-2 or TRBV6-3; 9 bases map to TRBD2. After removal of 5 bases from V and 0 bases from J, the junction contained 3 bases not matched to a gene. Germline values: CDR1 MNHEY, CDR2 SVGEGT. CDR3 length: 15 residues. The CDR3 sequence is CASSVSGGSTDTQYF. Written as DNA, the CDR3 is TGTGCCAGCAGTGTGAGCGGGGGGAGCACAGATACGCAGTATTTT.

This clonotype appeared many times. The chain has TRBV6-5 and TRBJ2-3; 9 nucleotides match TRBD2. Germline V gene data show CDR1 as MNHEY and CDR2 as SVGAGI. The J segment lost 2 bases and the V segment lost 5 bases, leaving 14 bases of the junction unmatched. CDR3 size: 18 residues. The CDR3 loop is CASSHPGVSGGITDTQYF. Here the CDR3 DNA reads TGTGCCAGCAGTCACCCCGGGGTAAGCGGGGGGATCACAGATACGCAGTATTTT.

This clonotype turned up a few times. Since a much larger clone is just one base distant, this may be a read error. This chain connects TRBV20-1 to TRBJ2-2; maybe TRBD2 (5 bases). The germline gives CDR1 DFQATT, CDR2 SNEGSKA (reference sequence). With 0 bases removed from V and 5 bases from J, the gap between germline ends came to 13 bases. The CDR3 runs to 15 residues. CDR3 DNA: TGCAGTGCTAGAGAAAAACTAGTGGCTACCGGGGAGCTGTTTTTT. It translates to CSAREKLVATGELFF.

This clonotype was counted a single time. The chain joins TRBV2 to TRBJ1-2, with D possibly TRBD1 on 5 matching bases. The CDR3 totals 13 residues. V lost 2 bases to trimming and J lost 1 base, with 5 bases between them. Germline V gene sequence: CDR1 SNHLY, CDR2 FYNNEI. CDR3 residues: CASSEQGNYGYTF. CDR3 DNA sequence: TGTGCCAGCAGTGAACAGGGTAACTATGGCTACACCTTC.

This clonotype was recorded at least ten times. V gene TRBV5-1 combines with J gene TRBJ2-2, with no clear D. This CDR3 spans 13 amino acids. V lost 0 bases to trimming and J lost 5 bases, with 5 bases between them. Germline V gene sequence: CDR1 SGHRS, CDR2 YFSETQ. The CDR3 is CASSLGVTGELFF. For the CDR3, the DNA is TGCGCCAGCAGCTTGGGGGTAACCGGGGAGCTGTTTTTT.

As concerns this clonotype: Possible read error: a much larger clone is one base away. This is likely a read error, given that the CDR3 carries no conserved phenylalanine or tryptophan at its end. This chain uses TRBV28 with TRBJ1-2; D is unresolved. Germline-derived CDR1 and CDR2 are MDHEN and SYDVKM. CDR3 length equals 13 residues. Trimming took off 3 bases at V and 4 bases at J, with 9 bases between the two ends. Written as DNA, the CDR3 is TGTGCCAGCAGTTTGAGGGCTAGCTATGGCTACACCATC. Its translation: CASSLRASYGYTI.

As for this clonotype: The junction departs from germline at one end; a sequencing error may be responsible. The chain recombines TRBV30 with TRBJ2-5, with 8 nucleotides matching TRBD2. Germline CDR1 GTSNPN, CDR2 SVGIG (reference sequence). There are 15 residues in the CDR3. The CDR3 is CAWTSGLAGQGTQYF. Written as DNA, the CDR3 is TGTGCCTGGACTTCCGGACTAGCAGGTCAAGGGACCCAGTACTTC.

The rearrangement joins TRBV20-1 to TRBJ2-3, with 11 bases that match TRBD2. Germline V gene sequence: CDR1 DFQATT, CDR2 SNEGSKA (reference sequence). The CDR3 runs to 14 residues. CDR3 amino acids: CSQASGGRGDTQYF. CDR3 DNA: TGCAGCCAGGCTAGCGGGGGGCGTGGAGATACGCAGTATTTT.

The CDR3, as DNA: TGTGCCAGCGGTCGGGAGAGCCGGTACTTC. This gives the protein CASGRESRYF. The chain employs TRBV2 and TRBJ2-5; D may be TRBD2 (6 bases). CDR3 length: 10 amino acids. The V gene's germline CDR1 is SNHLY and CDR2 FYNNEI. Trimming shortened V by 8 bases and J by 13 bases, and 14 bases separated the two germline ends.

This clonotype has ten or more counts. The rearrangement joins TRBV9 to TRBJ2-1; 7 bases line up with TRBD1. Per germline, CDR1 SGDLS and CDR2 YYNGEE. The ends lost 4 bases at V and 5 bases at J; junction bases unmatched: 9. The length of the CDR3 is 15 residues. CDR3 sequence (DNA): TGTGCCAGCAGCACACCACCCGGGACAGACAATGAGCAGTTCTTC. Translation: CASSTPPGTDNEQFF.

This clonotype was seen many times. This may be a read error, as it is one base from a much larger clone. The chain recombines TRBV20-1 with TRBJ2-7; D not certain. Trimming took off 0 bases at V and 6 bases at J, with 15 bases between the two ends. Germline V gene data show CDR1 as DFQATT and CDR2 as SNEGSKA (reference sequence). CDR3 size: 14 residues. The CDR3 DNA reads TGCAGTGCTAGAGAGGGCAGAGTACCCCCCGAGCAGTACGTC. The encoded protein is CSAREGRVPPEQYV.

The CDR3 DNA follows: TGTGCCAGCTCACCATCGAAGGGAACCAACATGAACACTGAAGCTTTCTTT. Translation gives CASSPSKGTNMNTEAFF. V is TRBV18 and J is TRBJ1-1; D remains ambiguous. This CDR3 region has 17 residues. Per the germline V gene, CDR1 is KGHSH and CDR2 is LQKENI. Trimming took 2 bases from V and 0 from J, leaving 16 bases between them.

The CDR3 protein is CASTLRQGYSGNTIYF. The DNA for the CDR3 is TGTGCCAGCACCCTTCGACAGGGCTACTCTGGAAACACCATATATTTT. The chain has TRBV7-2 and TRBJ1-3, with TRBD1 identical over 7 bases. Germline values: CDR1 SGHTA, CDR2 FQGNSA. V gave up 7 bases and J gave up 0 bases; unmatched junction bases: 9. CDR3 length: 16 residues.

This clonotype has a count of ten or more. The chain recombines TRBV7-3 with TRBJ2-3; perhaps D is TRBD1 or TRBD2 (5 bases each). CDR1 and CDR2 from the germline V gene are SGHTA and FQGTGA. V was shortened by 5 bases and J by 2 bases, with 14 bases between the two germline ends. This CDR3 spans 15 amino acids. Here the CDR3 DNA reads TGTGCCAGCAGCCCGGGACGGACGATCACAGATACGCAGTATTTT. Encoded protein: CASSPGRTITDTQYF.

This clonotype appeared many times. The chain recombines TRBV24-1 with TRBJ1-3, with a possible D match to TRBD1 (6 bases). The V end lost 5 bases, the J end lost 8 bases, and 18 bases lay between the germline ends. CDR3 length equals 15 residues. Germline assignment: CDR1 KGHDR and CDR2 SFDVKD. CDR3 in DNA: TGTGCCACCAGTGTTCTGACAGGACTTGGGGACACCATATATTTT. The encoded protein is CATSVLTGLGDTIYF.

This clonotype was detected many times. J is TRBJ2-2 and V is TRBV3-1; 8 bases are shared with TRBD2. With V trimmed by 2 bases and J by 1 base, 6 bases remained unmatched. Germline assignment: CDR1 LGHDT and CDR2 YNNKEL (reference sequence). The CDR3 sequence is 17 residues long. The CDR3 nucleotides read TGTGCCAGCAGCCAACGAAGCGGGGGTCTGAACACCGGGGAGCTGTTTTTT. Translated: CASSQRSGGLNTGELFF.

This clonotype was counted only a few times. A much larger clone lies a single base off, so this may be a read error. The V call is TRBV9, the J call TRBJ2-1; D is unclear. CDR1 is SGDLS and CDR2 is YYNGEE in the germline V gene. CDR3 length equals 15 residues. CDR3 loop: CASSVSQSSYNEPFF. Written as DNA, the CDR3 is TGTGCCAGCAGCGTTAGCCAGAGCTCCTACAATGAGCCGTTCTTC.

This clonotype was seen a few times. A much bigger clone sits one base away, suggesting this may be a read error. The chain links TRBV5-4 to TRBJ2-7; D remains unclear. CDR1 is SGHNT, CDR2 YYREEE, per germline (reference sequence). The CDR3 spans 14 residues. The V gene lost 5 bases and the J gene lost 0 bases, with 12 bases spanning the gap. The CDR3 nucleotides are TGTGCCAGCAGGAGGACCCGGGCCTCCTACGAGCAGTACTTC. Translated, it gives CASRRTRASYEQYF.

This clonotype showed up many times. The V gene is TRBV4-2, the J gene TRBJ1-4; tentatively, D is TRBD1 (5 bases). CDR3 length: 15 amino acids. Trimming removed 0 bases from V and 6 bases from J, with 11 bases in between. Germline assignment: CDR1 LGHNA and CDR2 YNFKEQ. The CDR3 region is CASSQEGGFYEKLFF. As DNA, the CDR3 is TGTGCCAGCAGCCAAGAGGGGGGTTTTTATGAAAAACTGTTTTTT.

CDR3 DNA: TGTGCCAGCATTACGGGTAGCGGGGGACGAAACATTCAGTACTTC. Protein: CASITGSGGRNIQYF. The V call is TRBV6-1, the J call TRBJ2-4, with 9 bases fitting TRBD2. The CDR3 totals 15 residues. Germline V lookup: CDR1 MNHNS, CDR2 SASEGT. Losses at the gene ends were 7 bases for V and 6 bases for J; bases not matched to a gene: 10.

The table lists this clonotype with many counts. The chain is built from TRBV6-2 or TRBV6-3 and TRBJ1-2, with D uncertain. The germline V and J ends were trimmed by 5 bases and 4 bases, with 17 bases remaining between them. This CDR3 region has 15 residues. From germline, CDR1 is MNHEY and CDR2 SVGEGT. This chain's CDR3 is CASSTPMGSTYGYTF. The CDR3 DNA reads TGTGCCAGCAGTACGCCTATGGGGTCTACCTATGGCTACACCTTC.

Concerning this clonotype: A much larger clone sits a single nucleotide away, making a read error possible. In nucleotides, the CDR3 is TGCAGTGCTGGGGCAGAGAATCAGCCCCGGCATTTT. Protein sequence: CSAGAENQPRHF. The genes are TRBV20-1 and TRBJ1-5; a possible D gene is TRBD1 (5 bases). Germline loops: CDR1 DFQATT, CDR2 SNEGSKA (reference sequence). The CDR3 has 12 residues.